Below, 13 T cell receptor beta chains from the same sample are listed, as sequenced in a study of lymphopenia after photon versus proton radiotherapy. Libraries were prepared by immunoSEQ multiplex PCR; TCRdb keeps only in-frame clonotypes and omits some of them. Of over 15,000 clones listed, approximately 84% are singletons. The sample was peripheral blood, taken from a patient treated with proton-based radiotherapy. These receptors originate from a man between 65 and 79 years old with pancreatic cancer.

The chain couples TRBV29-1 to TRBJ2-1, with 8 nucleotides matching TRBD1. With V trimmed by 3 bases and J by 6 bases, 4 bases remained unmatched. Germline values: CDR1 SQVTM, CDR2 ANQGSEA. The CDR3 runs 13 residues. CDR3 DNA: TGCAGCGTTGACAGGGGGCAAGGCAATGAGCAGTTCTTC. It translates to CSVDRGQGNEQFF.

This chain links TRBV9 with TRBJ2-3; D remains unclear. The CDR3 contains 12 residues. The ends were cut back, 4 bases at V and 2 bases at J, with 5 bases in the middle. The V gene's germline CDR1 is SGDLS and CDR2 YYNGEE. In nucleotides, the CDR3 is TGTGCCAGCAGCCCTACCACAGATACGCAGTATTTT. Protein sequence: CASSPTTDTQYF.

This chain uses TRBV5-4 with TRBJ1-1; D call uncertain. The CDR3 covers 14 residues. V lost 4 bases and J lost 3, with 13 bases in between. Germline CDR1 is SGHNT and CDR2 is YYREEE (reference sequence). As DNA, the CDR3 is TGTGCCAGCAGCCCACCTCGGGGTGACACTGAAGCTTTCTTT. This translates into CASSPPRGDTEAFF.

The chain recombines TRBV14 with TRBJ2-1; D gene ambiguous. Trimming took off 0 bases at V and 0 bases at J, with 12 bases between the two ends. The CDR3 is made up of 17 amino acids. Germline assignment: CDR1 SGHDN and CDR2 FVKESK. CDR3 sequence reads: CASSQDGGNPSYNEQFF. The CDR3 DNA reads TGTGCCAGCAGCCAAGATGGTGGCAATCCCTCCTACAATGAGCAGTTCTTC.

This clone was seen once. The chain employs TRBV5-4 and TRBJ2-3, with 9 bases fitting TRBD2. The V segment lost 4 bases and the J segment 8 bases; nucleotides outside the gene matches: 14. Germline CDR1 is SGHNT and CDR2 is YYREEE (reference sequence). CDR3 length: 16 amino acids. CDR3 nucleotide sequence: TGTGCCAGCAGCCCGGGGGCGGGCGGGGGGGTCGCTACGCAGTATTTT. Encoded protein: CASSPGAGGGVATQYF.

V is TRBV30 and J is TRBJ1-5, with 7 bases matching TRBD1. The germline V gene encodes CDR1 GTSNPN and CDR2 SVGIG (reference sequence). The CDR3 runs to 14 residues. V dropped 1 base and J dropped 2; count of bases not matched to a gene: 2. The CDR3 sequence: CAWSGQGGNQPQHF. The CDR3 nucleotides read TGTGCCTGGAGTGGACAGGGTGGCAATCAGCCCCAGCATTTT.

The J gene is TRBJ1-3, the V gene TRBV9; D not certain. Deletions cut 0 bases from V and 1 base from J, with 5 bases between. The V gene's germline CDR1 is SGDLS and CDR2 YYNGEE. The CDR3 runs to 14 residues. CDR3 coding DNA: TGTGCCAGCAGCGTAGCAGGTTCTGGAAACACCATATATTTT. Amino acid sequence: CASSVAGSGNTIYF.

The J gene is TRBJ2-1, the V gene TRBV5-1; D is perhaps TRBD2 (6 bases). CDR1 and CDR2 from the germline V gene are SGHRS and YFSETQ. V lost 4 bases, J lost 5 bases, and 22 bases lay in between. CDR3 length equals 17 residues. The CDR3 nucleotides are TGCGCCAGCAGCGGAAACCCGTGGGGTCGCGGGAACAATGAGCAGTTCTTC. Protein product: CASSGNPWGRGNNEQFF.

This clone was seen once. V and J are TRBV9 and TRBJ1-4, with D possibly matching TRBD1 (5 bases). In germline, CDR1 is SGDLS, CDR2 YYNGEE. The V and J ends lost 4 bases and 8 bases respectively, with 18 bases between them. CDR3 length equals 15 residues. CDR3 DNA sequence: TGTGCCAGCAGCAAACAACAGGCTTCGAGAGAAAAACTGTTTTTT. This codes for CASSKQQASREKLFF.

CDR3 in DNA: TGTGCCAGCAGTGAGGGCGGGACTCGAGGGGACTACGAGCAGTACTTC. Encoded protein: CASSEGGTRGDYEQYF. This rearrangement joins TRBV25-1 to TRBJ2-7; TRBD2 might be the D (6 bases). CDR3 length equals 16 residues. In germline, CDR1 is MGHDK, CDR2 SYGVNS. Trimming shortened V by 3 bases and J by 3 bases, and 18 bases separated the two germline ends.

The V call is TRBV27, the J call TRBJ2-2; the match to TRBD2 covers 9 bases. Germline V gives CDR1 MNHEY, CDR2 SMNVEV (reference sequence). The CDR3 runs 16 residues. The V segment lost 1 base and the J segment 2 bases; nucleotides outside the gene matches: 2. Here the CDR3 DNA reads TGTGCCAGCAGTTTATATAGCGGGGGAAACACCGGGGAGCTGTTTTTT. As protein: CASSLYSGGNTGELFF.

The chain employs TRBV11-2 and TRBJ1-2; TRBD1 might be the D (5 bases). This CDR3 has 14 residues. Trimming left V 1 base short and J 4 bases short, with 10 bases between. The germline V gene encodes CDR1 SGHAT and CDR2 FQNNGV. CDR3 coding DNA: TGTGCCAGCAGCTTAGTGGGGCAGATCTATGGCTACACCTTC. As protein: CASSLVGQIYGYTF.

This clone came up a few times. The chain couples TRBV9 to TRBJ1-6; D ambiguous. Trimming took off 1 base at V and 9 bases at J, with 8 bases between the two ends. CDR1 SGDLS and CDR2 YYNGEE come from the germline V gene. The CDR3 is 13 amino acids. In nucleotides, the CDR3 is TGTGCCAGCAGCGTATCCGCCGGTTCACCCCTCCACTTT. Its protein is CASSVSAGSPLHF.